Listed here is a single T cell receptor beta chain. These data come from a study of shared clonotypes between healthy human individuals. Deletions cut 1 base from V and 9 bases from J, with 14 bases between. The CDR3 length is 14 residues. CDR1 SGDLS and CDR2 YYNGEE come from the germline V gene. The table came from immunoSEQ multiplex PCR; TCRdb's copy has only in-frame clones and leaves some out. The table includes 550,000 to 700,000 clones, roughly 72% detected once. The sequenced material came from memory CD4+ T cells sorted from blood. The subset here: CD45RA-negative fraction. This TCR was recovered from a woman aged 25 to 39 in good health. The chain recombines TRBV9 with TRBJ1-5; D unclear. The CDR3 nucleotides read TGTGCCAGCAGCGTAAGTTCTGTGTTTTGGCCCCAGCATTTT. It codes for CASSVSSVFWPQHF.